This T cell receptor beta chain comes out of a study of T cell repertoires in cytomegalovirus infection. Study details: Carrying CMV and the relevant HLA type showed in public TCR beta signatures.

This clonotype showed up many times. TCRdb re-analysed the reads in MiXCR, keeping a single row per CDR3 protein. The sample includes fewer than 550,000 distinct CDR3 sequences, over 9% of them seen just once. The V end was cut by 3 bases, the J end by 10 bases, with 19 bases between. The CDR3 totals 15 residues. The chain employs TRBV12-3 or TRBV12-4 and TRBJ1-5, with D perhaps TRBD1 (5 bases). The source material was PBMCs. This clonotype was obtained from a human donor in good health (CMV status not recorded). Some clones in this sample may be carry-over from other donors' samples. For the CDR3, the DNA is TGTGCCAGCAGTTTGGCGGGGGAAGTCGGGGGACCCCAGCATTTT. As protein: CASSLAGEVGGPQHF.